The 19 T cell receptor beta chains listed next were all sequenced from one sample in a study of T cell repertoires in cytomegalovirus infection. No antigen is known for these receptors. TCRdb called the reads again in MiXCR, with one record for every CDR3 protein. Of about 310,000 distinct CDR3 sequences in the sample, about 25% were seen once. The source was cultured PBMCs, collected from culture after CMV antigen stimulation. These receptors were obtained from a human donor in good health (CMV status not recorded). Some clones in this sample may be carry-over from other donors' samples.

This clonotype was observed a single time. The V call is TRBV12-3 or TRBV12-4, the J call TRBJ1-5; D is ambiguous. V was trimmed by 9 bases and J by 4 bases, leaving 13 bases between them. This CDR3 region has 13 residues. The CDR3 nucleotides are TGTGCCAGTGCAATCCGGGCAAATCAGCCCCAGCATTTT. Translating gives CASAIRANQPQHF.

This clonotype was seen at least ten times. The chain combines TRBV11-2 with TRBJ2-3, with 9 bases matching TRBD2. V shed 2 bases, J shed 3 bases, and the junction held 6 bases outside the gene matches. Per the germline V gene, CDR1 is SGHAT and CDR2 is FQNNGV. The CDR3 loop spans 16 amino acids. CDR3 region: CASSLRPSGKTDTQYF. For the CDR3, the DNA is TGTGCCAGCAGCTTAAGGCCTAGCGGGAAGACAGATACGCAGTATTTT.

This sequence joins TRBV20-1 and TRBJ2-1; maybe TRBD2 (6 bases). The germline V and J ends were trimmed by 5 bases and 7 bases, with 18 bases remaining between them. The CDR3 sequence is 14 residues long. CDR1 DFQATT and CDR2 SNEGSKA come from the germline V gene (reference sequence). DNA of the CDR3: TGCAGTGCTGCCCGGGACTCGTCTAGGAATGAGCAGTTCTTC. It translates to CSAARDSSRNEQFF.

This clonotype turned up a few times. The gene calls are TRBV28 and TRBJ1-2; TRBD1 might be the D (6 bases). Germline CDR1 MDHEN, CDR2 SYDVKM. The CDR3 spans 15 residues. The V end was cut by 6 bases, the J end by 8 bases, with 22 bases between. The DNA of the CDR3 is TGTGCCAGCAGCGTCTGGGACATCGCCGGGCTGGGCTACACCTTC. Translating gives CASSVWDIAGLGYTF.

This clonotype has more than one count but fewer than ten. V and J are TRBV7-2 and TRBJ2-3, with TRBD2 as a possible D gene (6 bases). Trimming cost V 10 bases and J 3 bases, with 17 bases left between them. This CDR3 region has 14 residues. Germline CDR1 is SGHTA and CDR2 is FQGNSA. CDR3 in DNA: TGTGCCACGGTTCGTATTAGCGGAACAGATACGCAGTATTTT. Translation gives CATVRISGTDTQYF.

The chain has TRBV9 and TRBJ1-4; D is unresolved. This CDR3 is built from 17 residues. The germline V and J ends were trimmed by 3 bases and 1 base, with 16 bases remaining between them. The V gene's germline CDR1 is SGDLS and CDR2 YYNGEE. As DNA, the CDR3 is TGTGCCAGCAGCGCGCTACCCCACGGGGAAACTAATGAAAAACTGTTTTTT. It specifies CASSALPHGETNEKLFF.

The chain has TRBV14 and TRBJ2-5; 7 positions agree with TRBD2. Losses at the gene ends were 5 bases for V and 2 bases for J; bases not matched to a gene: 8. Germline CDR1 SGHDN, CDR2 FVKESK. The CDR3 extends over 15 amino acids. Here the CDR3 reads CASSAVLAAQETQYF. DNA for the CDR3: TGTGCCAGCAGCGCAGTTCTAGCGGCACAAGAGACCCAGTACTTC.

The chain links TRBV12-3 or TRBV12-4 to TRBJ1-1; 9 bases are shared with TRBD1. This CDR3 has 14 residues. V lost 4 bases to trimming and J lost 4 bases; unmatched junction nucleotides: 4. Written as DNA, the CDR3 is TGTGCCAGCAGTTGGGGACAGGGAATCACTGAAGCTTTCTTT. Protein: CASSWGQGITEAFF.

The chain recombines TRBV10-3 with TRBJ2-3; D call uncertain. Per germline, CDR1 ENHRY and CDR2 SYGVKD. This CDR3 has 13 residues. Trimming took off 3 bases at V and 1 base at J, with 5 bases between the two ends. This CDR3 reads CAISDQGTDTQYF. The CDR3 DNA reads TGTGCCATCAGTGACCAAGGCACAGATACGCAGTATTTT.

The chain joins TRBV28 to TRBJ2-2; TRBD1 aligns across 7 bases. Germline CDR1 MDHEN, CDR2 SYDVKM. CDR3 length: 15 amino acids. V was clipped by 3 bases and J by 4 bases; unmatched bases: 5. The CDR3 DNA reads as TGTGCCAGCAGTTTGGGGGACAGAACCACCGGGGAGCTGTTTTTT. Its translation: CASSLGDRTTGELFF.

This clonotype was detected a few times. This chain joins TRBV28 and TRBJ2-7; D may match TRBD1 or TRBD2 (5 bases each). The CDR3 runs to 15 residues. The V end lost 5 bases, the J end lost 0 bases, and 14 bases lay between the germline ends. The germline gives CDR1 MDHEN, CDR2 SYDVKM. The CDR3 here is CASSPFAGASYEQYF. The CDR3, as DNA: TGTGCCAGCAGTCCCTTTGCCGGGGCCTCCTACGAGCAGTACTTC.

The chain carries TRBV20-1 and TRBJ2-3; unclear D gene. The CDR3 runs 15 residues. The germline V gene has CDR1 DFQATT and CDR2 SNEGSKA (reference sequence). The V end lost 1 base, the J end lost 0 bases, and 11 bases lay between the germline ends. CDR3 sequence reads: CSARGPDVSTDTQYF. The CDR3 DNA is TGCAGTGCTAGAGGCCCGGACGTCAGCACAGATACGCAGTATTTT.

The chain links TRBV7-8 to TRBJ2-7; D gene ambiguous. CDR1 is SGHVS, CDR2 FQNEAQ, per germline. V lost 4 bases and J lost 6, with 13 bases in between. The CDR3 length is 13 residues. DNA for the CDR3: TGTGCCAGCAGCTCCCTACGGAAGGTCGAGCAGTACTTC. Its translation is CASSSLRKVEQYF. Drawing the rest from reference TRBV7-8 and TRBJ2-7, the complete variable domain is GAGVSQSPRYKVAKRGQDVALRCDPISGHVSLFWYQQALGQGPEFLTYFQNEAQLDKSGLPSDRFFAERPEGSVSTLKIQRTQQEDSAVYLCASSSLRKVEQYFGPGTRLTVT.

The chain combines TRBV25-1 with TRBJ2-1; D ambiguous. V lost 2 bases to trimming and J lost 4 bases, with 18 bases between them. Germline values: CDR1 MGHDK, CDR2 SYGVNS. The length of the CDR3 is 17 residues. The CDR3 region has the DNA TGTGCCAGCAGTGAAGAAACCTATGGCGGAAATTACAATGAGCAGTTCTTC. It yields the protein CASSEETYGGNYNEQFF.

This clonotype was detected only a few times. The chain combines TRBV27 with TRBJ2-1, with TRBD2 identical over 12 bases. The germline CDR1 and CDR2 sequences are MNHEY and SMNVEV (reference sequence). The trim removed 4 bases at V and 8 bases at J, leaving 18 bases unmatched. The CDR3 is 19 amino acids. CDR3 region: CASSSLSPLTSGSRYEQFF. CDR3 nucleotides: TGTGCCAGCAGTTCTTTATCCCCCCTGACTAGCGGGAGTCGGTATGAGCAGTTCTTC.

This clonotype came up many times. This chain links TRBV7-8 with TRBJ1-5; the D is unclear. The V end was cut by 0 bases, the J end by 0 bases, with 9 bases between. Germline CDR1 and CDR2: SGHVS and FQNEAQ. The CDR3 is made up of 16 amino acids. The CDR3 loop is CASSLAGWDSNQPQHF. The CDR3 DNA reads TGTGCCAGCAGCTTAGCGGGTTGGGATAGCAATCAGCCCCAGCATTTT.

This clonotype was seen more than once but under ten times. The genes are TRBV7-6 and TRBJ1-6; no reliable D call. The CDR3 totals 14 residues. The V end was cut by 5 bases, the J end by 5 bases, with 10 bases between. Germline V gives CDR1 SGHVS, CDR2 FNYEAQ. Here the CDR3 DNA reads TGTGCCAGCAGCCCTACACGGAATAATTCACCCCTCCACTTT. The encoded protein is CASSPTRNNSPLHF.

The CDR3: CSAGGTSGEEQFF. The CDR3 bases are TGCAGTGCTGGGGGGACTAGCGGGGAAGAGCAGTTCTTC. This rearrangement joins TRBV20-1 to TRBJ2-1; 13 nucleotides match TRBD2. Germline V lookup: CDR1 DFQATT, CDR2 SNEGSKA (reference sequence). The CDR3 loop spans 13 amino acids. Trimming at V came to 5 bases and at J to 10 bases, leaving 5 bases not matched to a gene.

This clonotype was seen a handful of times. The chain recombines TRBV7-9 with TRBJ1-6; no clear D. This CDR3 has 13 amino acids. Deletions cut 1 base from V and 8 bases from J, with 6 bases between. The germline CDR1 and CDR2 sequences are SEHNR and FQNEAQ (reference sequence). The chain's CDR3 is CASSLDQDSPLHF. CDR3 sequence (DNA): TGTGCCAGCAGCTTAGATCAGGATTCACCCCTCCACTTT. The variable domain in full, with the rest retrieved from reference TRBV7-9 and TRBJ1-6, is DTGVSQNPRHKITKRGQNVTFRCDPISEHNRLYWYRQTLGQGPEFLTYFQNEAQLEKSRLLSDRFSAERPKGSFSTLEIQRTEQGDSAMYLCASSLDQDSPLHFGNGTRLTVT.